Listed here are 27 T cell receptor beta chains from one sample, sequenced in a study of cytomegalovirus exposure and HLA in healthy donors. The PCR ran on 60 Vbeta and 13 Jbeta primers. The protocol was immunoSEQ multiplex PCR, while the TCRdb copy is restricted to in-frame clones and leaves out a portion. The sample contains about 120,000 clones, approximately 72% of which appear only once. The sequencing input was PBMCs. The receptor source for this set is a man in his fifties or sixties in good health and CMV-seropositive.

The CDR3 DNA reads as TGTGCCAGCAGCTTGGCCGTAACTAGCGGGTACACAGATACGCAGTATTTT. It is translated as CASSLAVTSGYTDTQYF. The chain joins TRBV5-5 to TRBJ2-3; 9 bases match TRBD2. The CDR3 sequence is 17 residues long. Germline values: CDR1 SGHKS, CDR2 YYEKEE (reference sequence). Unmatched junction bases numbered 7, after V lost 0 bases and J lost 2 bases.

The rearrangement joins TRBV7-9 to TRBJ1-5; 7 bases align to TRBD1. CDR3 length: 14 residues. From germline, CDR1 is SEHNR and CDR2 FQNEAQ (reference sequence). V shed 4 bases, J shed 6 bases, and the junction held 6 bases outside the gene matches. CDR3 nucleotide sequence: TGTGCCAGCAGCTCGACAGGGTGGGGTCAGCCCCAGCATTTT. Protein sequence: CASSSTGWGQPQHF.

The chain joins TRBV5-1 to TRBJ2-3, with 14 bases identical to TRBD2. Germline lookup yields CDR1 SGHRS and CDR2 YFSETQ. This CDR3 has 15 residues. The V gene end was trimmed by 7 bases and the J gene end by 1 base; junction bases not matched to a gene: 2. The CDR3 bases are TGCGCCAGCCGACTAGCGGGAGGGCGCACAGATACGCAGTATTTT. Translated: CASRLAGGRTDTQYF.

The V call is TRBV5-5, the J call TRBJ1-4; the D is unclear. The germline V gene has CDR1 SGHKS and CDR2 YYEKEE (reference sequence). CDR3 length equals 15 residues. Trimming left V 0 bases short and J 4 bases short, with 10 bases between. CDR3 bases: TGTGCCAGCAGCTTGGTAGGAGGGTTTAATGAAAAACTGTTTTTT. Residues: CASSLVGGFNEKLFF.

The chain links TRBV6-1 to TRBJ1-2, with D perhaps TRBD1 (5 bases). The CDR3 has 13 amino acids. V was cut by 2 bases and J by 8 bases, with 12 bases left in between. CDR1 is MNHNS, CDR2 SASEGT, per germline. The CDR3 reads CASSEYLRGGYTF. The CDR3 nucleotides read TGTGCCAGCAGTGAATACCTTAGGGGCGGCTACACCTTC.

The V and J genes are TRBV5-1 and TRBJ1-3, with D tentatively TRBD1 (6 bases). V dropped 4 bases and J dropped 0 bases, with 14 bases sitting between them. CDR3 length: 16 residues. The germline V gene has CDR1 SGHRS and CDR2 YFSETQ. CDR3 loop: CASSPQGQYSGNTIYF. The CDR3 DNA sequence: TGCGCCAGCAGCCCCCAAGGACAGTACTCTGGAAACACCATATATTTT.

Concerning this clone: The germline gene is not matched at one end of the junction; a read error may be the cause. V is TRBV4-1 and J is TRBJ2-7; TRBD1 matches 8 bases. The CDR3 has 16 amino acids. Germline CDR1 reads MGHRA; CDR2 reads YSYEKL. The CDR3 nucleotides read TGCGCCAGCGGCCAAGGGGCAGGGGGCCTTTCCTACGAGCAGTACTTC. Translating it yields CASGQGAGGLSYEQYF.

This clone turned up a few times. The chain links TRBV25-1 to TRBJ1-1, with D possibly TRBD1 on 6 matching bases. This CDR3 is 15 amino acids long. From germline, CDR1 is MGHDK and CDR2 SYGVNS. Trimming removed 2 bases at V and 7 bases at J, with 17 bases between. The CDR3 DNA reads TGTGCCAGCAGTGAAGAAGGGGGTCGGGCAATTGAAGCTTTCTTT. Its translation: CASSEEGGRAIEAFF.

V gene TRBV20-1 combines with J gene TRBJ1-1; D gene uncertain. V lost 3 bases, J lost 6 bases, and 8 bases lay in between. There are 11 residues in the CDR3. The V gene's germline CDR1 is DFQATT and CDR2 SNEGSKA (reference sequence). CDR3 DNA: TGCAGTGCTAGTGAAGCGGCTGAAGCTTTCTTT. This sequence encodes CSASEAAEAFF.

The table lists this clone with a count of one. The J gene is TRBJ2-7, the V gene TRBV11-2; D not certain. The CDR3 spans 14 residues. Germline assignment: CDR1 SGHAT and CDR2 FQNNGV. V was cut by 4 bases and J by 1 base, with 11 bases left in between. CDR3 loop: CASSYTSGSYEQYF. CDR3 in DNA: TGTGCCAGCAGCTACACCTCCGGGTCCTACGAGCAGTACTTC.

V gene TRBV11-3 combines with J gene TRBJ1-1, with D perhaps matching TRBD1 (5 bases). The CDR3 is 12 amino acids. The V gene lost 0 bases and the J gene lost 10 bases, with 9 bases spanning the gap. CDR1 is SGHNT and CDR2 is YENEEA in the germline V gene. The CDR3 nucleotides are TGTGCCAGCAGCTTAGATCGGGGGATAGCTTTCTTT. Amino acids: CASSLDRGIAFF.

The CDR3 DNA follows: TGTGCCAGCAGTTTATCCCCGCGCTCCTACGAGCAGTACTTC. As protein: CASSLSPRSYEQYF. The chain uses TRBV27 and TRBJ2-7; D is undetermined. The ends were cut back, 0 bases at V and 0 bases at J, with 6 bases in the middle. This CDR3 comprises 14 residues. The germline V gene has CDR1 MNHEY and CDR2 SMNVEV (reference sequence).

The rearrangement joins TRBV5-4 to TRBJ1-6; D might be TRBD1 (5 bases). Germline lookup yields CDR1 SGHNT and CDR2 YYREEE (reference sequence). Trimming stripped 2 bases from V and 10 bases from J, with 19 bases between. The CDR3 has 16 residues. CDR3 protein: CASSLSISRVGSPLHF. DNA of the CDR3: TGTGCCAGCAGCTTAAGTATAAGCAGGGTCGGCTCACCCCTCCACTTT.

V gene TRBV30 combines with J gene TRBJ2-1; a weak D match, TRBD1 (5 bases). Trimming removed 4 bases at V and 8 bases at J, with 18 bases between. This CDR3 region has 14 residues. Germline V gene sequence: CDR1 GTSNPN, CDR2 SVGIG (reference sequence). CDR3 in DNA: TGTGCCTGGACCCGTGGGCGATTAGGGGATGAGCAGTTCTTC. Translation: CAWTRGRLGDEQFF. The full variable domain, rest sourced from reference TRBV30 and TRBJ2-1, is SQTIHQWPATLVQPVGSPLSLECTVEGTSNPNLYWYRQAAGRGLQLLFYSVGIGQISSEVPQNLSASRPQDRQFILSSKKLLLSDSGFYLCAWTRGRLGDEQFFGPGTRLTVL.

The CDR3 spells CASSEWTGTQPQHF. The CDR3 DNA reads as TGTGCCAGCAGTGAATGGACAGGGACGCAGCCCCAGCATTTT. The V gene is TRBV6-1, the J gene TRBJ1-5, with TRBD1 matching over 8 bases. This CDR3 spans 14 amino acids. Germline values: CDR1 MNHNS, CDR2 SASEGT. Germline trimming cut 2 bases from V and 7 bases from J; bases unmatched to any gene: 4.

V gene TRBV28 combines with J gene TRBJ2-7, with TRBD1 as a possible D gene (6 bases). Trimming stripped 3 bases from V and 5 bases from J, with 8 bases between. CDR1 and CDR2 (germline): MDHEN, SYDVKM. The CDR3 has 12 residues. CDR3 sequence (DNA): TGTGCCAGCAGTTTGGCAGGGGACGAGCAGTACTTC. It translates to CASSLAGDEQYF. The entire variable domain, with the rest obtained from reference TRBV28 and TRBJ2-7, is as follows: DVKVTQSSRYLVKRTGEKVFLECVQDMDHENMFWYRQDPGLGLRLIYFSYDVKMKEKGDIPEGYSVSREKKERFSLILESASTNQTSMYLCASSLAGDEQYFGPGTRLTVT.

The count of this clone is one. V is TRBV9 and J is TRBJ2-1; D perhaps matches TRBD2 (5 bases). The CDR3 is made up of 16 amino acids. Germline-derived CDR1 and CDR2 are SGDLS and YYNGEE. Trimming cost V 0 bases and J 2 bases, with 12 bases left between them. CDR3 in amino acids: CASSVAGGLPYNEQFF. The CDR3 bases are TGTGCCAGCAGCGTAGCTGGCGGGCTCCCCTACAATGAGCAGTTCTTC.

The chain couples TRBV11-1 to TRBJ1-1; D remains unclear. Germline-derived CDR1 and CDR2 are SGHAT and FQDESV (reference sequence). The V end was cut by 0 bases, the J end by 5 bases, with 7 bases between. There are 13 residues in the CDR3. The CDR3 region has the DNA TGTGCCAGCAGCTTAGCGTCGGGGACTGAAGCTTTCTTT. It yields the protein CASSLASGTEAFF. Looking up the rest from reference TRBV11-1 and TRBJ1-1 gives the full variable domain: EAEVAQSPRYKITEKSQAVAFWCDPISGHATLYWYRQILGQGPELLVQFQDESVVDDSQLPKDRFSAERLKGVDSTLKIQPAELGDSAMYLCASSLASGTEAFFGQGTRLTVV.

This clone has only a few counts. J is TRBJ1-2 and V is TRBV7-8; 7 bases map to TRBD1. The germline gives CDR1 SGHVS, CDR2 FQNEAQ. Losses at the gene ends were 3 bases for V and 3 bases for J; bases not matched to a gene: 7. The CDR3 consists of 15 residues. Here the CDR3 reads CASSFGKGQDYGYTF. The CDR3 DNA is TGTGCCAGCAGCTTCGGAAAAGGACAGGACTATGGCTACACCTTC.

This clone was seen once. The chain uses TRBV28 and TRBJ1-1, with D possibly TRBD1 on 5 matching bases. Trimming left V 5 bases short and J 10 bases short, with 20 bases between. The CDR3 sequence is 14 residues long. Germline V gene sequence: CDR1 MDHEN, CDR2 SYDVKM. DNA for the CDR3: TGTGCCAGCAGTACCCCCAGAGAGGGGAGGGGAGCTTTCTTT. This codes for CASSTPREGRGAFF. The full variable domain, its missing parts supplied by reference TRBV28 and TRBJ1-1, is DVKVTQSSRYLVKRTGEKVFLECVQDMDHENMFWYRQDPGLGLRLIYFSYDVKMKEKGDIPEGYSVSREKKERFSLILESASTNQTSMYLCASSTPREGRGAFFGQGTRLTVV.

The chain uses TRBV9 and TRBJ1-5; 9 bases map to TRBD1. Germline-derived CDR1 and CDR2 are SGDLS and YYNGEE. V lost 3 bases and J lost 0; bases outside the gene matches: 19. This CDR3 spans 21 amino acids. The CDR3 DNA sequence: TGTGCCAGCAGCGAGAGACGAACAGGGGGCGAGGAACCCTATAGCAATCAGCCCCAGCATTTT. Amino acid sequence: CASSERRTGGEEPYSNQPQHF.

The genes are TRBV2 and TRBJ1-5, with a possible D match to TRBD1 (6 bases). In germline, CDR1 is SNHLY, CDR2 FYNNEI. V was cut by 3 bases and J by 4 bases, with 16 bases left in between. The CDR3 consists of 16 residues. For the CDR3, the DNA is TGTGCCAGCAGTGATATAAAACAGGGACCGAATCAGCCCCAGCATTTT. Protein product: CASSDIKQGPNQPQHF.

The V and J genes are TRBV4-1 and TRBJ2-1; 7 nucleotides align to TRBD1. Trimming took 2 bases from V and 7 from J; bases not matched to a gene: 8. This CDR3 contains 15 residues. Germline CDR1 MGHRA, CDR2 YSYEKL. CDR3 in DNA: TGCGCCAGCAGCCAACCTAGGGGGCTCAGGAATGAGCAGTTCTTC. This sequence encodes CASSQPRGLRNEQFF.

The V and J genes are TRBV29-1 and TRBJ1-2; 9 bases map to TRBD1. Germline CDR1 and CDR2: SQVTM and ANQGSEA. This CDR3 has 12 amino acids. Losses at the gene ends were 3 bases for V and 7 bases for J; bases not matched to a gene: 3. The CDR3 DNA follows: TGCAGCGTTGACCGGACAGGGGCTGGCTACACCTTC. This gives the protein CSVDRTGAGYTF.

V usage is TRBV27 and J usage is TRBJ2-5; D not resolved. CDR3 length: 15 residues. V was trimmed by 2 bases and J by 5 bases, leaving 15 bases between them. Germline CDR1 and CDR2: MNHEY and SMNVEV (reference sequence). CDR3 sequence (DNA): TGTGCCAGCAGTTTAGGGTCTCCAGGTCGGGAGACCCAGTACTTC. Its protein is CASSLGSPGRETQYF.

The V gene is TRBV7-2, the J gene TRBJ1-2; D uncertain. With 1 base removed from V and 7 bases from J, the gap between germline ends came to 13 bases. Germline values: CDR1 SGHTA, CDR2 FQGNSA. The CDR3 has 14 amino acids. The CDR3 protein is CASSLERRSGGYTF. DNA for the CDR3: TGTGCCAGCAGCTTAGAACGACGGAGCGGTGGCTACACCTTC.

This clone was detected only a few times. The rearrangement joins TRBV7-8 to TRBJ2-4; D may be TRBD2 (5 bases). The CDR3 length is 18 residues. Germline CDR1 reads SGHVS; CDR2 reads FQNEAQ. V was cut by 5 bases and J by 4 bases, with 24 bases left in between. CDR3 DNA: TGTGCCAGCAGCCCGAGCCCCTACACTGGAGGTGGGAAAAACATTCAGTACTTC. It encodes CASSPSPYTGGGKNIQYF. Full variable domain (missing parts from reference TRBV7-8 and TRBJ2-4): GAGVSQSPRYKVAKRGQDVALRCDPISGHVSLFWYQQALGQGPEFLTYFQNEAQLDKSGLPSDRFFAERPEGSVSTLKIQRTQQEDSAVYLCASSPSPYTGGGKNIQYFGAGTRLSVL.